This passage covers 17 T cell receptor delta chains from one sample sequenced in a study of Vδ1+ human thymocytes. Extracted RNA was reverse transcribed into cDNA. Multiplex PCR used pooled V-gene forward primers and a constant-region reverse primer to amplify CDR3s. TCRdb redid the clone calls on the multiplex PCR reads with CATT. The table records 20,000 to 25,000 delta-chain clones, roughly 8% of them present only once. The antigens of these receptors remain unknown. Study-level results: In the thymus, TRG and TRD repertoires looked highly polyclonal with Gaussian CDR3 lengths.

Sample: Vdelta1+ gamma-delta thymocytes from the thymus. Subset reported: FACS-sorted CD3+ TCRalphabeta- TCRVdelta1+ TCRVdelta2- thymocytes. The receptors stem from a child younger than two who had congenital heart surgery.

This clone was seen only a few times. The chain couples TRDV1 to TRDJ1, with 7 positions matching TRDD3. Trimming removed 5 bases from V and 4 bases from J; junction bases left unmatched: 7. The CDR3 length is 14 residues. From germline, CDR1 is TSWWSYY and CDR2 QGS. The CDR3: CALGRYGGIDKLIF. Written as DNA, the CDR3 is TGTGCTCTTGGGCGGTACGGGGGGATCGATAAACTCATCTTT.

This clone has only a few counts. The chain links TRDV1 to TRDJ1, with TRDD3 matching 11 bases. With V trimmed by 0 bases and J by 0 bases, 39 bases remained unmatched. This CDR3 is built from 29 residues. Per the germline V gene, CDR1 is TSWWSYY and CDR2 is QGS. This CDR3 is CALGELGWPPSYIGWELGDIPSYTDKLIF. In nucleotides, the CDR3 is TGTGCTCTTGGGGAACTAGGTTGGCCACCTTCCTACATCGGTTGGGAACTGGGGGATATCCCCTCTTACACCGATAAACTCATCTTT.

V usage is TRDV1 and J usage is TRDJ1, with 11 bases lining up with TRDD3. Germline V gene lookup returns CDR1 TSWWSYY and CDR2 QGS. The CDR3 spans 22 residues. Trimming at V came to 0 bases and at J to 0 bases, leaving 18 bases not matched to a gene. The CDR3 coding sequence is TGTGCTCTTGGGGAACTAAGGCGATACGATCGTACTGGGGGATATAACACCGATAAACTCATCTTT. Protein sequence: CALGELRRYDRTGGYNTDKLIF.

This clone was picked up a small number of times. The chain uses TRDV1 and TRDJ1; D gene uncertain. V lost 0 bases to trimming and J lost 0 bases, with 17 bases between them. The CDR3 totals 18 residues. Germline CDR1 and CDR2: TSWWSYY and QGS. CDR3 DNA: TGTGCTCTTGGGGAACTAGGACAAGGCTGGACAAACACCGATAAACTCATCTTT. Translating gives CALGELGQGWTNTDKLIF.

The rearrangement joins TRDV1 to TRDJ1, with 9 bases lining up with TRDD2. The V segment lost 4 bases and the J segment 0 bases; nucleotides outside the gene matches: 30. The CDR3 runs to 24 residues. CDR1 is TSWWSYY, CDR2 QGS, per germline. CDR3 sequence reads: CALGGRPSYFPLRVPCLYTDKLIF. CDR3 bases: TGTGCTCTTGGGGGAAGGCCTTCCTACTTCCCTCTGAGGGTCCCCTGTTTGTACACCGATAAACTCATCTTT.

This clone was observed a handful of times. The gene calls are TRDV1 and TRDJ1; TRDD3 might be the D (6 bases). The CDR3 loop spans 19 amino acids. The germline V gene encodes CDR1 TSWWSYY and CDR2 QGS. Deletions cut 1 base from V and 2 bases from J, with 23 bases between. CDR3 coding DNA: TGTGCTCTTGGGGAACCTTCTTCCCCACTGATACGGGGTACCGATAAACTCATCTTT. It specifies CALGEPSSPLIRGTDKLIF.

V and J are TRDV1 and TRDJ1, with 9 bases identical to TRDD3. With 1 base clipped from V and 10 bases from J, the junction kept 28 bases outside the gene matches. This CDR3 is built from 21 residues. CDR1 is TSWWSYY, CDR2 QGS, per germline. CDR3 sequence reads: CALGEPLPAVSTWWGISGLIF. CDR3 coding DNA: TGTGCTCTTGGGGAACCGCTACCTGCCGTCTCTACGTGGTGGGGGATAAGCGGACTCATCTTT.

This clone was detected a few times. The chain couples TRDV1 to TRDJ1, with D perhaps matching TRDD3 (5 bases). The length of the CDR3 is 20 residues. Germline V gene lookup returns CDR1 TSWWSYY and CDR2 QGS. The germline V and J ends were trimmed by 1 base and 0 bases, with 24 bases remaining between them. Here the CDR3 DNA reads TGTGCTCTTGGGGAACATAGACCCGTAGGGGGTTACCCGTACACCGATAAACTCATCTTT. It codes for CALGEHRPVGGYPYTDKLIF.

Comments on this clone: Additional DNA sequences in this sample encode the identical CDR3. This chain links TRDV1 with TRDJ1; D ambiguous. The CDR3 extends over 15 amino acids. V lost 4 bases to trimming and J lost 3 bases, with 15 bases between them. Looked up from germline, CDR1 is TSWWSYY and CDR2 is QGS. The CDR3 DNA reads TGTGCTCTTGGGGCCCATACCGGTGAGGCCGATAAACTCATCTTT. Its protein product is CALGAHTGEADKLIF.

This clone was seen only a few times. The rearrangement joins TRDV1 to TRDJ1; TRDD2 matches 7 bases. The junction had 8 bases not matched to a gene; V was cut back by 4 bases and J by 0 bases. The CDR3 is 16 residues long. The germline V gene has CDR1 TSWWSYY and CDR2 QGS. CDR3 bases: TGTGCTCTTGGGGGCCCTTCCTGCGAGTACACCGATAAACTCATCTTT. This codes for CALGGPSCEYTDKLIF.

This chain links TRDV1 with TRDJ1; D possibly corresponds to TRDD3 (6 bases). Germline V gene sequence: CDR1 TSWWSYY, CDR2 QGS. The CDR3 spans 16 residues. The V end lost 5 bases, the J end lost 0 bases, and 16 bases lay between the germline ends. The CDR3 protein is CALGNGERGYTDKLIF. The DNA of the CDR3 is TGTGCTCTTGGGAACGGGGAAAGGGGATACACCGATAAACTCATCTTT.

By frequency in the sample, this clone is medium-sized. The chain has TRDV2 and TRDJ1; D remains unclear. V lost 4 bases and J lost 1, with 12 bases in between. The CDR3 is 14 residues long. Per the germline V gene, CDR1 is GEAIGNYY and CDR2 is EKD. This CDR3 is CACDRSPATDKLIF. The DNA of the CDR3 is TGTGCCTGTGATAGGTCCCCGGCCACCGATAAACTCATCTTT.

This clone was counted a few times. The chain recombines TRDV1 with TRDJ1, with 10 bases identical to TRDD3. After removal of 1 base from V and 4 bases from J, the junction contained 12 bases not matched to a gene. The CDR3 extends over 18 amino acids. In germline, CDR1 is TSWWSYY, CDR2 QGS. The CDR3 DNA is TGTGCTCTTGGGGAACAGTACGTACTGGGGGATTACATCGATAAACTCATCTTT. It codes for CALGEQYVLGDYIDKLIF.

The J gene is TRDJ1, the V gene TRDV1; the match to TRDD3 covers 7 bases. J was trimmed by 0 bases and V by 4 bases; bases with no gene match: 23. Germline-derived CDR1 and CDR2 are TSWWSYY and QGS. The CDR3 length is 21 residues. The CDR3 DNA reads TGTGCTCTTGGGGGAACTTCCCGACTCTTTACTGGGGTACTGTACACCGATAAACTCATCTTT. Its translation is CALGGTSRLFTGVLYTDKLIF.

This clone was seen only a few times. This chain joins TRDV1 and TRDJ1; 11 bases line up with TRDD3. Germline loops: CDR1 TSWWSYY, CDR2 QGS. The CDR3 extends over 17 amino acids. V gave up 5 bases and J gave up 10 bases; unmatched junction bases: 18. The chain's CDR3 is CALGTPLTGGYYNGLIF. The CDR3 nucleotides are TGTGCTCTTGGGACCCCACTCACTGGGGGATATTATAATGGACTCATCTTT.

On this clone itself: Distinct nucleotide sequences in the sample also encode this CDR3. J is TRDJ1 and V is TRDV1; 10 nucleotides line up with TRDD3. The CDR3 runs 19 residues. V shed 3 bases, J shed 0 bases, and the junction held 13 bases outside the gene matches. CDR1 is TSWWSYY, CDR2 QGS, per germline. In DNA, the CDR3 is TGTGCTCTTGGGGAGCTAGGTGGGGGATACCAAAAATACACCGATAAACTCATCTTT. Encoded protein: CALGELGGGYQKYTDKLIF.

This chain joins TRDV1 and TRDJ2, with TRDD3 matching 9 bases. CDR3 size: 16 residues. V lost 0 bases, J lost 5 bases, and 4 bases stayed unmatched. In germline, CDR1 is TSWWSYY, CDR2 QGS. For the CDR3, the DNA is TGTGCTCTTGGGGAACTGGGGATACGAAATACAGCACAACTCTTCTTT. It is translated as CALGELGIRNTAQLFF.